This TCR beta chain was recovered during a study of T cell repertoires in cytomegalovirus infection. As for the study in general: Matching HLA type and CMV infection were both indicated by public TCR beta signatures. Whole-study results and caveats: There were carriers of CMV plus the relevant HLA, and cumulative public TCR beta family frequency identified them. CMV-specific HLA-C-restricted TCR beta clonotypes dominated the ex vivo response.

TCRdb re-called the reads with MiXCR, one entry per CDR3 protein. This table holds 650,000 to 900,000 distinct CDR3 sequences, over 25% found once. Germline V gene data show CDR1 as MGHRA and CDR2 as YSYEKL. CDR3 length: 15 residues. Trimming took 1 base from V and 2 from J, leaving 12 bases between them. Comment on this clonotype: As yet, its antigen is unknown.

The sequence was collected from a human donor in good health (CMV status not recorded). Some clones in this sample may be carry-over from other donors' samples. This rearrangement joins TRBV4-1 to TRBJ2-7; D might be TRBD1 (6 bases). This material consisted of cultured CD8+ T cells from PBMCs, taken from culture after CMV antigen stimulation. The CDR3 nucleotides are TGCGCCAGCAGCCAAGGGGACAACGACCCCTACGAGCAGTACTTC. Translation gives CASSQGDNDPYEQYF.